This T cell receptor (beta chain) was identified in a study of CD8 T cells in ankylosing spondylitis. Libraries of TCR beta came from quantitative 5'-RACE with molecular barcodes. Via MiXCR, TCRdb re-called the 5' RACE reads, giving one row per CDR3 protein. The top ten hold around 4.9% of the sample, which has around 230,000 distinct CDR3 sequences, 7.5% to 9.5% seen once. This clonotype came up a few times. The CDR3 is 20 amino acids. CDR1 and CDR2 (germline): DFQATT, SNEGSKA (reference sequence). Germline trimming cut 3 bases from V and 0 bases from J; bases unmatched to any gene: 16. V is TRBV20-1 and J is TRBJ2-2; 10 bases map to TRBD2. The TCR comes from a female donor with ankylosing spondylitis or in good health (not recorded which). The sample consisted of blood, either unsorted or a sorted T cell fraction (not recorded which). CDR3 sequence (DNA): TGCAGTGCTAGCCCCCCCTTAGCGGGAGGTCCAAGTACGAACACCGGGGAGCTGTTTTTT. Translated: CSASPPLAGGPSTNTGELFF.